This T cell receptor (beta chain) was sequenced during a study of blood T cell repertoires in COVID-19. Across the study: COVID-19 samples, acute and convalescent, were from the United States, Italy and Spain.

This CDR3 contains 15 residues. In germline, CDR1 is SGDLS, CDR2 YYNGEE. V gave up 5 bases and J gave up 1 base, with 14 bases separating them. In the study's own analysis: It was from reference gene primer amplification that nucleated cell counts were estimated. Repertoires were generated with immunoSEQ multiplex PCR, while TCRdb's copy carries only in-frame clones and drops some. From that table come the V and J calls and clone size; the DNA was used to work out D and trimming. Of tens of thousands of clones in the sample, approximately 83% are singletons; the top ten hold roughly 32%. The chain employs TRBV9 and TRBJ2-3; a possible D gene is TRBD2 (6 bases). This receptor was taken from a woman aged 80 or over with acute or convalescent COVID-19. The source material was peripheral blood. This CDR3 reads CASRGGSGGTDTQYF. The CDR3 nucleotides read TGTGCCAGCAGGGGCGGTAGCGGAGGCACAGATACGCAGTATTTT.